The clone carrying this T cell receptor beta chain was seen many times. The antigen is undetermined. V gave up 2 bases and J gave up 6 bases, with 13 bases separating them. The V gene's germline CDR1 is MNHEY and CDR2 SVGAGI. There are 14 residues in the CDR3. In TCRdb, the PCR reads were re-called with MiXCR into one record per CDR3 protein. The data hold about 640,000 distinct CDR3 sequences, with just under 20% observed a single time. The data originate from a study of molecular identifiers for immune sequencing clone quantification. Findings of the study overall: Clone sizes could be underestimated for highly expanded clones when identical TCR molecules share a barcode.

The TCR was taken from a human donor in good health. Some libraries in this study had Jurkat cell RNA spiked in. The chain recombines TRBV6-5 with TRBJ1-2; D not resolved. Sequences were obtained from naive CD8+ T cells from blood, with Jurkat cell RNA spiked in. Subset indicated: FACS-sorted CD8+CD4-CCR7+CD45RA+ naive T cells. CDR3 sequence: CASSYAYHPNGYTF. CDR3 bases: TGTGCCAGCAGTTACGCCTACCACCCCAATGGCTACACCTTC.